This record covers a single T cell receptor beta chain. The antigen remains undetermined. This record belongs to a study of graft-versus-host responses after intestinal transplantation. V was pared by 3 bases and J by 0 bases, with 17 bases between. Germline V gene data show CDR1 as GTSNPN and CDR2 as SVGIG (reference sequence). This CDR3 contains 17 residues. TCRdb's copy holds only in-frame clones and misses some; the assay was immunoSEQ multiplex PCR. Of around 93,000 clones detected, 90% to 95% appear once; the ten largest clones hold about 6.3%. The sequence derives from a human donor who received an intestinal transplant. The source material was unstimulated CD8+ T cells sorted from spleen or lymph node cells, sampled before intestinal transplant. This chain links TRBV30 with TRBJ2-2; D gene unclear. CDR3 bases: TGTGCCTGGAGCCCTGCCAGGTCATACGCGAACACCGGGGAGCTGTTTTTT. Its translation is CAWSPARSYANTGELFF.